This TCR beta chain appears in the sequencing data of a study of shared T cell receptors in the human thymus. Assay used: immunoSEQ multiplex PCR; TCRdb lists only in-frame clones, some missing. The sample lists hundreds of thousands of clones, 75% to 90% occurring once. V was trimmed by 3 bases and J by 0 bases, leaving 19 bases between them. The CDR3 length is 17 residues. Germline lookup yields CDR1 SGHKS and CDR2 YYEKEE (reference sequence). These records were also assigned to another study, of human thymus T cells. That paper states: Thymic resections from corrective heart surgery supplied the tissue. Apparent skewing of V and J gene usage characterized both thymic and blood repertoires.

The TCR originated in a girl in the first two years of life with a congenital heart defect. Specimen: thymocytes. The chain employs TRBV5-5 and TRBJ2-7; D call uncertain. The CDR3 nucleotides read TGTGCCAGCAGCTACCCACGACATTTGACGAGCTCCTACGAGCAGTACTTC. As protein: CASSYPRHLTSSYEQYF.